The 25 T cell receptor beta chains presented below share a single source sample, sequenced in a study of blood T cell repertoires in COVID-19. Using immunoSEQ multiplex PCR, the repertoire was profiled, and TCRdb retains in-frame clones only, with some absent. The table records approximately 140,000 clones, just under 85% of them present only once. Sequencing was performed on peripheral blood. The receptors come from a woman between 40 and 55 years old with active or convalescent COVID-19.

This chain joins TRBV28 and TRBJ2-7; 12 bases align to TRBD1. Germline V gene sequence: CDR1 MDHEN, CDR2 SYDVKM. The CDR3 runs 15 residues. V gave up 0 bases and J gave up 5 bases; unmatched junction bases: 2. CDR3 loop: CASSLWGQGANEQYF. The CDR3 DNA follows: TGTGCCAGCAGTTTATGGGGACAGGGGGCTAACGAGCAGTACTTC.

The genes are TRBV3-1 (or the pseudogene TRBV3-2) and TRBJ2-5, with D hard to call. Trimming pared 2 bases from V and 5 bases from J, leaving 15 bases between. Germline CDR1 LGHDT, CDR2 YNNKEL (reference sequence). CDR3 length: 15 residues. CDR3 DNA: TGTGCCAGCAGCCAACGTACCAGCCCGAGGGAGACCCAGTACTTC. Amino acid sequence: CASSQRTSPRETQYF.

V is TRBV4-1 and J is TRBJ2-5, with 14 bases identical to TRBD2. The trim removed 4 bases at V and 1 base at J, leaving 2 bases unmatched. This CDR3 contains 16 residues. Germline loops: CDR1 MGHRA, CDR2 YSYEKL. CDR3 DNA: TGCGCCAGCAGCCTGACTAGCGGGGGGGCCCAAGAGACCCAGTACTTC. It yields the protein CASSLTSGGAQETQYF.

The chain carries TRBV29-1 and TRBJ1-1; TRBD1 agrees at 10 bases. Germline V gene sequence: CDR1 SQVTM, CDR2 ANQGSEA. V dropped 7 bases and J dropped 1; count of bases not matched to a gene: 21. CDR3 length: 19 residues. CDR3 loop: CSGEGCDDSWDRGNTEAFF. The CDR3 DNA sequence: TGCAGCGGTGAGGGATGTGACGATAGTTGGGACAGGGGGAACACTGAAGCTTTCTTT. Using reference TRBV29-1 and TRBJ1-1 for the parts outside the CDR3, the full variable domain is SAVISQKPSRDICQRGTSLTIQCQVDSQVTMMFWYRQQPGQSLTLIATANQGSEATYESGFVIDKFPISRPNLTFSTLTVSNMSPEDSSIYLCSGEGCDDSWDRGNTEAFFGQGTRLTVV.

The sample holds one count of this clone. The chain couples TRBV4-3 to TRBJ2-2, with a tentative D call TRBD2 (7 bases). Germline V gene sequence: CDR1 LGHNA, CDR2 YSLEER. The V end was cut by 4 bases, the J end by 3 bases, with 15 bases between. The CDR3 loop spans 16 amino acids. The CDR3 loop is CASSPQGGVDTGELFF. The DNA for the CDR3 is TGCGCCAGCAGCCCCCAAGGGGGGGTAGACACCGGGGAGCTGTTTTTT.

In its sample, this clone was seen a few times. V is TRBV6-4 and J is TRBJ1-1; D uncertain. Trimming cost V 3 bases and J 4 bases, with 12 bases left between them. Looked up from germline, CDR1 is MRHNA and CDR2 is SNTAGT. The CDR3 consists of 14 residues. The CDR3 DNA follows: TGTGCCAGCAGTGAATCCCCCGGGGTCACTGAAGCTTTCTTT. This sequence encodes CASSESPGVTEAFF.

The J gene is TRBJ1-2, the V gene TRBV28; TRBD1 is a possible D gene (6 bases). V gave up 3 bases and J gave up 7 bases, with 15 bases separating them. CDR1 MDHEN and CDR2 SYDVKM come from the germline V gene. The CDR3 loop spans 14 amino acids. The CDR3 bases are TGTGCCAGCAGTTTGAGTAACAGGGTATTTGGCTACACCTTC. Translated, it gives CASSLSNRVFGYTF.

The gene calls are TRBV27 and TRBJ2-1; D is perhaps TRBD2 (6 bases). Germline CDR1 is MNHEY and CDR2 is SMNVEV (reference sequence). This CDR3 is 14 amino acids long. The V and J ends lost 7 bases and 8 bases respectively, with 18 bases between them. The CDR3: CASTKGHSGDEQFF. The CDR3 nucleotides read TGTGCCAGCACCAAAGGGCATAGCGGCGATGAGCAGTTCTTC.

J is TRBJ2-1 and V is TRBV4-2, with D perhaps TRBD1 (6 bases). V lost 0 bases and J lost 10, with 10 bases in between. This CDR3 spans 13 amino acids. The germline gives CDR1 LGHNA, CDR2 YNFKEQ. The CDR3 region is CASSQDGGGEQFF. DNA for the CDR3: TGTGCCAGCAGCCAAGATGGGGGCGGGGAGCAGTTCTTC.

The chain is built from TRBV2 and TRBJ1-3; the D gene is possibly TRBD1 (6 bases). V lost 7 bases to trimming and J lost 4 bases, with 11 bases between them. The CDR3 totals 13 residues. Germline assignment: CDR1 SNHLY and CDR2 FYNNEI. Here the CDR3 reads CASTAGEGNTIYF. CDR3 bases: TGTGCCAGCACGGCAGGGGAGGGAAACACCATATATTTT.

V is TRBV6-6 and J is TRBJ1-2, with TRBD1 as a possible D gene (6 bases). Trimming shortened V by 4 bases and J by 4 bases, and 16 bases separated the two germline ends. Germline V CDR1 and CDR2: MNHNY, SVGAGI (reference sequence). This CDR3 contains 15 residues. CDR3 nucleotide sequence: TGTGCCAGCAGTTCCCAACGCGCAGGGGCCTATGGCTACACCTTC. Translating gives CASSSQRAGAYGYTF.

The CDR3 region has the DNA TGTGCCAGCAGTAGAGACAGGCAAGCTTTCTTT. Its translation: CASSRDRQAFF. The J gene is TRBJ1-1, the V gene TRBV2; TRBD1 might be the D (6 bases). The CDR3 is made up of 11 amino acids. Deletions cut 5 bases from V and 9 bases from J, with 10 bases between. Germline V gene sequence: CDR1 SNHLY, CDR2 FYNNEI. Based on the CDR3 plus reference TRBV2 and TRBJ1-1, the full variable domain is EPEVTQTPSHQVTQMGQEVILRCVPISNHLYFYWYRQILGQKVEFLVSFYNNEISEKSEIFDDQFSVERPDGSNFTLKIRSTKLEDSAMYFCASSRDRQAFFGQGTRLTVV.

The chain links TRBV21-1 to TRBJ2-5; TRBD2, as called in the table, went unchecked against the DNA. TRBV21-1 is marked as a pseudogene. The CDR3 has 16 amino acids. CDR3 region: CASSPRRTSGLRTQYF. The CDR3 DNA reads TGTGCCAGCAGCCCACGAAGGACTAGCGGACTGAGGACCCAGTACTTC.

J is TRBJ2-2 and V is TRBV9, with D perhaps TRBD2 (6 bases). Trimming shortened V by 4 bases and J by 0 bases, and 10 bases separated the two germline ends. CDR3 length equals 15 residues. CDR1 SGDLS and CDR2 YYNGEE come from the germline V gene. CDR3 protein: CASSPGTSNTGELFF. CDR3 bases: TGTGCCAGCAGCCCCGGGACTTCGAACACCGGGGAGCTGTTTTTT.

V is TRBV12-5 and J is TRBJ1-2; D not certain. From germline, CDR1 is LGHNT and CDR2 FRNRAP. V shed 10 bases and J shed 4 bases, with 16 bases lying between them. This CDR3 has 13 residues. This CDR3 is CATTPPRFYGYTF. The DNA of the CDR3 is TGTGCTACGACACCCCCCAGGTTCTATGGCTACACCTTC.

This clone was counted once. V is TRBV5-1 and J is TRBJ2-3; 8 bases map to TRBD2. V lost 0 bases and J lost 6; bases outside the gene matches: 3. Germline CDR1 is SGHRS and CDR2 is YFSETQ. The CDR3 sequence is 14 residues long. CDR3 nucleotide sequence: TGCGCCAGCAGCTTGGGGCGGGGGGCCGATACGCAGTATTTT. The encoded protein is CASSLGRGADTQYF.

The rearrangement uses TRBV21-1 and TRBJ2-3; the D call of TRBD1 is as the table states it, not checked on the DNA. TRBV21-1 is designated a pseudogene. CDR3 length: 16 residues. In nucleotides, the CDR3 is TGTGCCAGCAGCAAAGGGACAGGCCCTAGCACAGATACGCAGTATTTT. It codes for CASSKGTGPSTDTQYF.

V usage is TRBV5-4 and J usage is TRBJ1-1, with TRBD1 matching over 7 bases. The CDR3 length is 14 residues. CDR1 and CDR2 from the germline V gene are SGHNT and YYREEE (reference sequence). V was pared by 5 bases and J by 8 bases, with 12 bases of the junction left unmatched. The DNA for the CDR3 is TGTGCCAGCAGTCTACAGGGGTTGCGGAAGGAAGCTTTCTTT. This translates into CASSLQGLRKEAFF. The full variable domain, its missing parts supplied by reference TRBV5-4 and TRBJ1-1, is ETGVTQSPTHLIKTRGQQVTLRCSSQSGHNTVSWYQQALGQGPQFIFQYYREEENGRGNFPPRFSGLQFPNYSSELNVNALELDDSALYLCASSLQGLRKEAFFGQGTRLTVV.

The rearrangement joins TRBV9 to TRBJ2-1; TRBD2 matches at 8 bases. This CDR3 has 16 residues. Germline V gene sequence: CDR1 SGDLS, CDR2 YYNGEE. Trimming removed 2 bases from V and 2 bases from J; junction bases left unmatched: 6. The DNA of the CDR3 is TGTGCCAGCAGCGTCTATAGCGGGGCTACCTACAATGAGCAGTTCTTC. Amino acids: CASSVYSGATYNEQFF.

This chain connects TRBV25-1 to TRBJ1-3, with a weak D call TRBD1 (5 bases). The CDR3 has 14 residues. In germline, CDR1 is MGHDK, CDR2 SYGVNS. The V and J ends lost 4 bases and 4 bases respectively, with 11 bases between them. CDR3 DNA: TGTGCCAGCAGTGTAACGGGGGAAGGAAACACCATATATTTT. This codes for CASSVTGEGNTIYF.

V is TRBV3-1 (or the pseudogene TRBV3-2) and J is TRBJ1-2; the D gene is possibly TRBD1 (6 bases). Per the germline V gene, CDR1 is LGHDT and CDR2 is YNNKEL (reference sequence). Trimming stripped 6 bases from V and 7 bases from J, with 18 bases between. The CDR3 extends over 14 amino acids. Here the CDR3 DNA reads TGTGCCAGCAGTCCTAGATCGGGGGGGGCTGGCTACACCTTC. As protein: CASSPRSGGAGYTF.

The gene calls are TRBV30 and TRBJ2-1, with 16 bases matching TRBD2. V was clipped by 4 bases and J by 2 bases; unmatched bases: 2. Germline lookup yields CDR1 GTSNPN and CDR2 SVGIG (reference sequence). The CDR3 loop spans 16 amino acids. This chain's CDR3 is CAWIGTSGGAYNEQFF. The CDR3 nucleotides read TGTGCCTGGATAGGGACTAGCGGGGGGGCCTACAATGAGCAGTTCTTC.

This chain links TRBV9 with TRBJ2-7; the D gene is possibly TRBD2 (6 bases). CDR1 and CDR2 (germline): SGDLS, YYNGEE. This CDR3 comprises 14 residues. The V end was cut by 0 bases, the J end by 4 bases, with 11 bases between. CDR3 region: CASSVGGSGYEQYF. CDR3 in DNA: TGTGCCAGCAGCGTAGGTGGTAGCGGATACGAGCAGTACTTC.

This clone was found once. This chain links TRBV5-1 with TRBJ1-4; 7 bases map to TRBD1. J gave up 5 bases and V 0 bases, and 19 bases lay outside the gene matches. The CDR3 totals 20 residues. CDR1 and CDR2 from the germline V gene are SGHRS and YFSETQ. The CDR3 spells CASSLAGFTPPGGRNEKLFF. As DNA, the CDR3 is TGCGCCAGCAGCTTGGCCGGTTTTACCCCTCCAGGGGGGAGAAATGAAAAACTGTTTTTT.

CDR3: CATSDPGQGYTF. Written as DNA, the CDR3 is TGTGCCACCAGTGATCCCGGACAGGGCTACACCTTC. The chain combines TRBV24-1 with TRBJ1-2, with D possibly matching TRBD1 (6 bases). Germline assignment: CDR1 KGHDR and CDR2 SFDVKD. The germline V and J ends were trimmed by 3 bases and 8 bases, with 9 bases remaining between them. CDR3 length: 12 residues.